A single sample gave rise to the 11 T cell receptor beta chains below, sequenced in a study of identical twins. TCRdb reprocessed the 5' RACE reads with MiXCR, giving one entry per CDR3 protein. Of more than 1.5 million distinct CDR3 sequences listed, about 32% are singletons. The specimen was cord blood. The receptors originated from a newborn girl in good health.

Comment on this clonotype: A read error may account for a junction end that differs from germline. The V gene is TRBV12-5, the J gene TRBJ2-5; D may be TRBD1 or TRBD2 (5 bases each). This CDR3 region has 13 residues. Germline V CDR1 and CDR2: LGHNT, FRNRAP. The CDR3: CASGLTLVGTQSF. The CDR3 nucleotides are TGTGCTAGTGGTTTGACCCTTGTCGGGACCCAGTCCTTC.

The chain employs TRBV29-1 and TRBJ2-1; D is unclear. Germline CDR1 reads SQVTM; CDR2 reads ANQGSEA. CDR3 length equals 11 residues. V shed 4 bases and J shed 3 bases, with 4 bases lying between them. The CDR3 loop is CSVGYYNEQFF. DNA of the CDR3: TGCAGCGTTGGGTACTACAATGAGCAGTTCTTC.

This chain connects TRBV4-2 to TRBJ2-1, with 11 bases lining up with TRBD2. CDR1 is LGHNA and CDR2 is YNFKEQ in the germline V gene. The J segment lost 7 bases and the V segment lost 5 bases, leaving 10 bases of the junction unmatched. This CDR3 spans 16 amino acids. CDR3 nucleotides: TGTGCCAGCAGCGGGGCCCTAGCGGGAGGTCTTAATGAGCAGTTCTTC. This gives the protein CASSGALAGGLNEQFF.

The rearrangement uses TRBV20-1 and TRBJ2-1; D is ambiguous. The V end was cut by 3 bases, the J end by 3 bases, with 15 bases between. Germline CDR1 reads DFQATT; CDR2 reads SNEGSKA (reference sequence). The CDR3 contains 15 residues. CDR3 residues: CSASERAGIYNEQFF. The CDR3 nucleotides are TGCAGTGCTAGCGAACGGGCTGGCATCTACAATGAGCAGTTCTTC.

This clonotype was detected only a few times. The J gene is TRBJ1-2, the V gene TRBV14; D is unresolved. The germline CDR1 and CDR2 sequences are SGHDN and FVKESK. Trimming pared 4 bases from V and 8 bases from J, leaving 17 bases between. The CDR3 runs 14 residues. DNA of the CDR3: TGTGCCAGCAGCCCCAAAGCGACCGGGTTCGGCTACACCTTC. Protein: CASSPKATGFGYTF.

This chain uses TRBV20-1 with TRBJ2-7; D perhaps matches TRBD2 (5 bases). The length of the CDR3 is 15 residues. Trimming took 3 bases from V and 2 from J, leaving 17 bases between them. Germline-derived CDR1 and CDR2 are DFQATT and SNEGSKA (reference sequence). The CDR3 region is CSARSKGSYPYEQYF. The CDR3 DNA sequence: TGCAGTGCTAGGTCGAAAGGGAGCTACCCCTACGAGCAGTACTTC.

The V call is TRBV2, the J call TRBJ2-3; 12 nucleotides match TRBD2. Looked up from germline, CDR1 is SNHLY and CDR2 is FYNNEI. J was trimmed by 2 bases and V by 5 bases; bases with no gene match: 5. The CDR3 is 16 amino acids. DNA of the CDR3: TGTGCCAGCAGTAGACTAGCGGGAGAGCACACAGATACGCAGTATTTT. This encodes CASSRLAGEHTDTQYF.

This clonotype was observed a few times. The rearrangement uses TRBV20-1 and TRBJ2-5, with D perhaps TRBD2 (7 bases). The CDR3 totals 14 residues. V lost 5 bases and J 5 bases, leaving 18 bases between the germline ends. Germline assignment: CDR1 DFQATT and CDR2 SNEGSKA (reference sequence). The CDR3 protein is CSASTGLGVETQYF. The CDR3 nucleotides are TGCAGTGCTTCGACAGGACTAGGGGTGGAGACCCAGTACTTC.

The chain is built from TRBV20-1 and TRBJ1-2; TRBD1 matches 7 bases. In germline, CDR1 is DFQATT, CDR2 SNEGSKA (reference sequence). Trimming cost V 0 bases and J 6 bases; bases outside gene matches: 10. This CDR3 has 15 residues. The CDR3 bases are TGCAGTGCTAGAGATGGGGGCAGGGGGTCAAATGGCTACACCTTC. Translation gives CSARDGGRGSNGYTF.

This clonotype was detected a few times. V gene TRBV20-1 combines with J gene TRBJ1-1; D may be TRBD1 (6 bases). Per germline, CDR1 DFQATT and CDR2 SNEGSKA (reference sequence). This CDR3 has 11 residues. Trimming stripped 5 bases from V and 6 bases from J, with 10 bases between. DNA for the CDR3: TGCAGTGCTGGAGGGGGGGCTGAAGCTTTCTTT. It translates to CSAGGGAEAFF.

On this clonotype itself: This may be a read error: a much more frequent sequence differs by one nucleotide. V gene TRBV6-6 combines with J gene TRBJ1-2; no reliable D call. In germline, CDR1 is MNHNY, CDR2 SVGAGI (reference sequence). The length of the CDR3 is 13 residues. The CDR3 coding sequence is TGTGCCAGCAGTTATGGGGAGGGTCAAGGCTACATCTTC. Protein: CASSYGEGQGYIF.